The present TCR beta chain was sequenced within a study of shared clonotypes between healthy human individuals. V lost 0 bases to trimming and J lost 9 bases; unmatched junction nucleotides: 10. Germline loops: CDR1 SGDLS, CDR2 YYNGEE. The CDR3 spans 16 residues. Adult Caucasians living in Nashville, Tennessee made up all of the donors. Data came from immunoSEQ multiplex PCR; TCRdb stores just in-frame clones and leaves some out. The sample holds some 470,000 clones, about 79% seen once. The TCR comes from a woman aged 40 to 49 in good health. Some clones in this sample may be carry-over from other donors' samples. V and J are TRBV9 and TRBJ2-1; 9 positions agree with TRBD2. What was sequenced was PBMCs. The DNA for the CDR3 is TGTGCCAGCAGCGTAGGAGCGGGAGGAAGTATTCTTGAGCAGTTCTTC. Its protein product is CASSVGAGGSILEQFF.